Shown below are 2 T cell receptor beta chains from a single sample sequenced in a study of T cell responses to AZD1222 COVID-19 vaccine. Repertoires were generated with immunoSEQ multiplex PCR, while TCRdb's copy carries only in-frame clones and drops some. The table lists roughly 100,000 clones, approximately 93% of them singletons. The material was peripheral blood, obtained on day 0 of AZD1222 vaccination. The receptors here all came from an adult in good health.

This clone was recorded once. The genes are TRBV6-1 and TRBJ1-1, with TRBD1 identical over 7 bases. Germline loops: CDR1 MNHNS, CDR2 SASEGT. J gave up 4 bases and V 5 bases, and 4 bases lay outside the gene matches. There are 13 residues in the CDR3. The CDR3, as DNA: TGTGCCAGCAGTCAAGGACAGGTCACTGAAGCTTTCTTT. It encodes CASSQGQVTEAFF.

This sequence joins TRBV6-2 or TRBV6-3 and TRBJ2-2, with D tentatively TRBD1 (5 bases). Germline CDR1 and CDR2: MNHEY and SVGEGT. This CDR3 contains 13 residues. Trimming left V 2 bases short and J 8 bases short, with 9 bases between. For the CDR3, the DNA is TGTGCCAGCAGTTACGGATCAGGGGGGGAGCTGTTTTTT. It yields the protein CASSYGSGGELFF.